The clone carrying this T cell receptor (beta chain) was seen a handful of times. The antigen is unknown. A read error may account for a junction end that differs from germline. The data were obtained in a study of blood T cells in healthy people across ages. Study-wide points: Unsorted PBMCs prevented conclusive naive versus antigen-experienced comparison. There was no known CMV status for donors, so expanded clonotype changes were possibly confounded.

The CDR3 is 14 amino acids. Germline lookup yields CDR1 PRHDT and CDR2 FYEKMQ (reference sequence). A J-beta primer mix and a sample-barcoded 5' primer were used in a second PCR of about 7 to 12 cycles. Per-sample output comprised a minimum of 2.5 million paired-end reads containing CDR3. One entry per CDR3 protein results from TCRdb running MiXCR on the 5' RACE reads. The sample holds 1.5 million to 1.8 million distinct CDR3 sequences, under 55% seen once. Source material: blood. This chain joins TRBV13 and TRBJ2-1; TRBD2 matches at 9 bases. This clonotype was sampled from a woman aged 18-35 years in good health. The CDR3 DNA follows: TGTGCCAGCAGCCTAGGACTAGCGCGCGTTGAGCAGTTCTTC. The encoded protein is CASSLGLARVEQFF.